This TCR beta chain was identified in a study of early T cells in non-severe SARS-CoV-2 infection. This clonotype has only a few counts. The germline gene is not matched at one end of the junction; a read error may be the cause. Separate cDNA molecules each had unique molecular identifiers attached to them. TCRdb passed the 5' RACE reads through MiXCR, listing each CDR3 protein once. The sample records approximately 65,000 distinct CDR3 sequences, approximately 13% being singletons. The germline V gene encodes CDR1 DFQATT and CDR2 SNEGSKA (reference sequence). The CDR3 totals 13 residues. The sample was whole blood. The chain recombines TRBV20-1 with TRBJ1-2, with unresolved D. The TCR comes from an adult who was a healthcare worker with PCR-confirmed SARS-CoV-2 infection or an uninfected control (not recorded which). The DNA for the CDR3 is TGCAGTGCGAGAGAGGTCTTAGCCTATGGCTACACCTTC. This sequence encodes CSAREVLAYGYTF.